This T cell receptor beta chain emerged from a study of T cells after yellow fever vaccination (dated by TCRdb to the late 2010s). For the study in its entirety: The SMART-Seq v4 Ultra Low Input RNA kit was used to prepare libraries from fractions with low cell numbers. To track T-cell clones before and after primary and booster YFV17D yellow fever vaccination, bulk TCR alpha and beta repertoires were sequenced longitudinally. The cohort comprised two healthy male donors, one aged 18 to 30 and one aged 30 to 39 years. Bulk PBMC replicates and cell subsets were isolated from blood drawn at multiple timepoints before and after both primary and secondary immunization. Study-wide findings and limitations: Most clones expanded after primary vaccination (roughly 96% of CD4 and around 88% of CD8) were re-detected after the booster, suggesting that broad memory maintenance occurred. Because the study included only a couple of donors, the extent to which the findings can be generalized is limited. A small share of clonotypes was detected in both CD4 and CD8 compartments, with the overlap likely arising from convergent recombination. Computational filtering was needed because FACS-sorted repertoires could contain abundant contaminating clonotypes from the bulk population. The secondary T-cell response was found to be weaker but faster than the primary response, with a peak reached on day 5 rather than on day 15.

Sequencing was carried out with an Illumina NovaSeq 6000. TCR cDNA was made using 5'RACE template switching, a step that added a universal primer site and unique molecular identifiers. Priming of cDNA synthesis was performed from both the TCR alpha and TCR beta constant segments. Two PCR steps were used to amplify libraries, with sample barcodes and sequencing adapters being added in the second step. Sequencing of libraries was performed on Illumina HiSeq 2500 (2x100 bp) or NovaSeq (2x150 bp). The paper's data handling went like this. MIGEC handled demultiplexing of reads and collapsing into UMI consensus sequences, while MiXCR performed V(D)J alignment. Vaccine-responding clonotypes were defined with edgeR using replicate PBMC samples, requiring FDR below 0.01 and a log2 fold change above 5 up to day 15. CD4 or CD8 identity was assigned to each bulk clonotype according to whether the clonotype was present at higher abundance in the sequenced CD4 repertoire or the sequenced CD8 repertoire. The raw public reads went through TCRdb reprocessing: fastp at Q25, MiXCR clone calling, in-frame beta chains kept. CDR3 protein sequences are deduplicated, and each keeps its most common genes and DNA. The V and J calls come from TCRdb's annotation, not from the publication. This sample has 300,000 or so distinct CDR3 sequences in its table, and approximately 10% of those were observed once. About 3.7% of the sample rests with the top ten.

This clonotype appeared a few times. The clone's antigen remains unknown. Nothing much larger sits one base from this clone, and base qualities are not available. Sample treatment or condition, as interpreted from the label and publication: live attenuated yellow fever vaccine strain. PBMCs were isolated from peripheral blood using a standard Ficoll-Paque protocol. CD4 and CD8 T-cell fractions were isolated with Dynabeads CD4 and CD8 positive selection kits. TriZol was used to extract RNA from bulk PBMCs, CD4 and CD8 fractions, and dextramer-positive and dextramer-negative fractions. For CDR1 and CDR2, the germline V gene (reference sequence) lists PRHDT and FYEKMQ. The CDR3 numbers 17 residues from cysteine through phenylalanine. The CDR3 DNA has 51 bases and is translated from base 1. V is shortened by 3 bases, J by 7 bases, and the region joining them spans 25 bases.

Sequencing used CD4+ T cells sorted from PBMCs, obtained 5 days after the yellow fever booster vaccination. Here the chain combines TRBV13 and TRBJ2-7; the D segment could be TRBD2, given 5 matching bases. The clonotype comes from a man between 18 and 35 years old who received the YFV17D yellow fever vaccine. The CDR3 region has the sequence CASSLTLGNSPSSEQYF. The nucleotide sequence is given as TGTGCCAGCAGCTTGACCCTCGGGAACTCCCCATCGAGTGAGCAGTACTTC.